This passage covers 21 T cell receptor beta chains from one sample sequenced in a study of CD8 T cells in Susac syndrome. Random hexamers were used to reverse transcribe about 0.5 to 1 ug of RNA. TCRdb called the immunoSEQ multiplex PCR reads again in MiXCR, with one record for every CDR3 protein. Found here are roughly 130,000 distinct CDR3 sequences, roughly 95% of them singletons; the top ten hold 0.11%. Sequencing was done on a sample of CD4+ T cells from PBMCs. Receptor source: a human donor with multiple sclerosis.

The chain combines TRBV20-1 with TRBJ2-5; D is perhaps TRBD2 (6 bases). This CDR3 spans 12 amino acids. Germline lookup yields CDR1 DFQATT and CDR2 SNEGSKA (reference sequence). The CDR3 DNA is TGCAGCCTTCTAGCGAGCCAAGAGACCCAGTACTTC. Translated: CSLLASQETQYF.

The chain joins TRBV6-5 to TRBJ2-7, with 8 bases that match TRBD1. V was pared by 2 bases and J by 5 bases, with 5 bases of the junction left unmatched. Germline V CDR1 and CDR2: MNHEY, SVGAGI. The CDR3 totals 14 residues. In nucleotides, the CDR3 is TGTGCCAGCAGTTACGGACAGGGTAGGCACGAGCAGTACTTC. Protein: CASSYGQGRHEQYF.

This CDR3 is CASSRGLDIDTQYF. CDR3 in DNA: TGTGCCAGCAGTCGTGGACTAGACATAGATACGCAGTATTTT. This rearrangement joins TRBV27 to TRBJ2-3, with TRBD2 identical over 7 bases. CDR1 is MNHEY and CDR2 is SMNVEV in the germline V gene (reference sequence). This CDR3 has 14 residues. Unmatched junction bases numbered 7, after V lost 5 bases and J lost 5 bases.

The gene calls are TRBV24-1 and TRBJ2-1; TRBD2 agrees at 10 bases. Germline V gives CDR1 KGHDR, CDR2 SFDVKD. The J segment lost 2 bases and the V segment lost 9 bases, leaving 3 bases of the junction unmatched. This CDR3 has 14 amino acids. CDR3 coding DNA: TGTGCCACCGGGAGCGGGGGGGCCTACAATGAGCAGTTCTTC. This encodes CATGSGGAYNEQFF.

The chain uses TRBV27 and TRBJ2-2; 8 nucleotides line up with TRBD2. The V segment lost 1 base and the J segment 2 bases; nucleotides outside the gene matches: 6. There are 17 residues in the CDR3. Germline CDR1 MNHEY, CDR2 SMNVEV (reference sequence). The chain's CDR3 is CASSLFRGGVNTGELFF. As DNA, the CDR3 is TGTGCCAGCAGTTTATTTCGGGGGGGCGTAAACACCGGGGAGCTGTTTTTT.

The rearrangement links TRBV12-3 or TRBV12-4 to TRBJ2-7; the match to TRBD1 covers 7 bases. The CDR3 extends over 13 amino acids. J gave up 2 bases and V 3 bases, and 1 base lay outside the gene matches. The CDR3 bases are TGTGCCAGCAGTTTTACAGGGGCCTACGAGCAGTACTTC. Its translation is CASSFTGAYEQYF.

The chain combines TRBV29-1 with TRBJ1-4; D unresolved. The germline CDR1 and CDR2 sequences are SQVTM and ANQGSEA. With 3 bases removed from V and 8 bases from J, the gap between germline ends came to 10 bases. This CDR3 contains 12 residues. The CDR3 nucleotides are TGCAGCGTTGACACTGGGCGGGAAAAACTGTTTTTT. Amino acid sequence: CSVDTGREKLFF. Drawing the rest from reference TRBV29-1 and TRBJ1-4, the complete variable domain is SAVISQKPSRDICQRGTSLTIQCQVDSQVTMMFWYRQQPGQSLTLIATANQGSEATYESGFVIDKFPISRPNLTFSTLTVSNMSPEDSSIYLCSVDTGREKLFFGSGTQLSVL.

This chain joins TRBV20-1 and TRBJ1-2; 8 positions agree with TRBD1. The CDR3 sequence is 14 residues long. CDR1 and CDR2 (germline): DFQATT, SNEGSKA (reference sequence). V dropped 3 bases and J dropped 5; count of bases not matched to a gene: 8. The CDR3 DNA is TGCAGTGCTAGTCCGACAGGGGTCGAATATGGCTACACCTTC. Translating it yields CSASPTGVEYGYTF.

This rearrangement joins TRBV9 to TRBJ1-5; the D gene is possibly TRBD1 (6 bases). V shed 4 bases and J shed 0 bases, with 14 bases lying between them. The germline gives CDR1 SGDLS, CDR2 YYNGEE. The CDR3 covers 16 residues. CDR3 nucleotides: TGTGCCAGCAGCCAGACCGCAGGGGATAGCAATCAGCCCCAGCATTTT. It yields the protein CASSQTAGDSNQPQHF.

The chain joins TRBV20-1 to TRBJ1-2; weak D call: TRBD1 (5 bases). V dropped 6 bases and J dropped 4 bases, with 15 bases sitting between them. The CDR3 sequence is 13 residues long. Germline V gives CDR1 DFQATT, CDR2 SNEGSKA (reference sequence). The CDR3 bases are TGCAGTGCAACCCAGGGTTCTGGCTATGGCTACACCTTC. It specifies CSATQGSGYGYTF.

This chain connects TRBV6-6 to TRBJ1-2; possibly TRBD1 for D (5 bases). The V gene lost 2 bases and the J gene lost 3 bases, with 10 bases spanning the gap. This CDR3 comprises 14 residues. Germline CDR1 is MNHNY and CDR2 is SVGAGI (reference sequence). The CDR3 sequence: CASSYTRGDYGYTF. DNA for the CDR3: TGTGCCAGCAGTTACACCCGGGGGGACTATGGCTACACCTTC.

The rearrangement joins TRBV20-1 to TRBJ2-1; 9 nucleotides agree with TRBD1. The CDR3 runs to 15 residues. Germline values: CDR1 DFQATT, CDR2 SNEGSKA (reference sequence). V lost 0 bases and J lost 8; bases outside the gene matches: 8. The CDR3 region is CSARDLTGGRDEQFF. The CDR3 DNA reads as TGCAGTGCTAGAGATCTGACAGGGGGTAGGGATGAGCAGTTCTTC.

This clonotype was counted once. In nucleotides, the CDR3 is TGTGCCAGCAGTACAATACAGGGGGTCCAGGAGCAGTACTTC. This translates into CASSTIQGVQEQYF. V is TRBV28 and J is TRBJ2-7; 8 nucleotides agree with TRBD1. Trimming cost V 5 bases and J 7 bases; bases outside gene matches: 10. Germline values: CDR1 MDHEN, CDR2 SYDVKM. CDR3 length: 14 residues.

The gene calls are TRBV3-1 and TRBJ2-7; TRBD2 might be the D (6 bases). The V end was cut by 2 bases, the J end by 3 bases, with 14 bases between. The CDR3 is 15 amino acids. Germline V gives CDR1 LGHDT, CDR2 YNNKEL (reference sequence). Here the CDR3 reads CASSQRGMGGYEQYF. DNA of the CDR3: TGTGCCAGCAGCCAACGGGGAATGGGGGGCTACGAGCAGTACTTC.

The rearrangement joins TRBV7-2 to TRBJ1-1; unclear D gene. There are 13 residues in the CDR3. The germline CDR1 and CDR2 sequences are SGHTA and FQGNSA. Trimming took 4 bases from V and 3 from J, leaving 9 bases between them. The DNA of the CDR3 is TGTGCCAGCAGCTCAAGGTGGGACACTGAAGCTTTCTTT. Translating it yields CASSSRWDTEAFF.

V and J are TRBV29-1 and TRBJ2-7; D tentatively fits TRBD1 or TRBD2 (6 bases each). The CDR3 runs 14 residues. V lost 6 bases and J 0 bases, leaving 15 bases between the germline ends. CDR1 and CDR2 (germline): SQVTM, ANQGSEA. CDR3 sequence reads: CSVRGGRSSYEQYF. The CDR3 DNA reads as TGCAGCGTCCGAGGGGGGAGGAGCTCCTACGAGCAGTACTTC.

The gene calls are TRBV29-1 and TRBJ1-2; D is unresolved. CDR3 length: 12 residues. Germline assignment: CDR1 SQVTM and CDR2 ANQGSEA. V was trimmed by 6 bases and J by 2 bases, leaving 10 bases between them. The CDR3 region is CSVLVRNYGYTF. CDR3 coding DNA: TGCAGCGTGCTGGTCAGGAACTATGGCTACACCTTC.

This chain links TRBV5-6 with TRBJ1-2; D is unresolved. V shed 5 bases and J shed 8 bases, with 13 bases lying between them. Germline-derived CDR1 and CDR2 are SGHDT and YYEEEE. The CDR3 loop spans 12 amino acids. CDR3 DNA sequence: TGTGCCAGCAGTTTCGACCGCGGGGGCTACACCTTC. It specifies CASSFDRGGYTF.

This chain uses TRBV20-1 with TRBJ2-1; 8 nucleotides align to TRBD2. The CDR3 sequence is 15 residues long. Germline CDR1 and CDR2: DFQATT and SNEGSKA (reference sequence). Losses at the gene ends were 5 bases for V and 0 bases for J; bases not matched to a gene: 6. The CDR3 DNA is TGCAGTGCTCCCCCTAGCGGGTTCTCCTACAATGAGCAGTTCTTC. It is translated as CSAPPSGFSYNEQFF.

CDR3 DNA sequence: TGCGCCAGCAGCCAAGTTGTGGGGGTCGGGTCCCACGAGCAGTACTTC. As protein: CASSQVVGVGSHEQYF. The J gene is TRBJ2-7, the V gene TRBV4-3; D possibly matches TRBD1 or TRBD2 (5 bases each). This CDR3 comprises 16 residues. The germline gives CDR1 LGHNA, CDR2 YSLEER. The V and J ends lost 1 base and 5 bases respectively, with 18 bases between them.

This clonotype was observed once. The genes are TRBV30 and TRBJ1-1; D unclear. CDR3 length: 13 residues. Trimming removed 8 bases from V and 1 base from J, with 14 bases in between. The germline V gene has CDR1 GTSNPN and CDR2 SVGIG (reference sequence). Here the CDR3 reads CAGSHGQNTEAFF. Here the CDR3 DNA reads TGTGCCGGATCCCACGGGCAGAACACTGAAGCTTTCTTT.